The 6 T cell receptor beta chains below come from one sample, sequenced in a study of CD8 T cells in Susac syndrome. Random hexamers were used to reverse transcribe an amount of roughly 0.5 to 1 ug RNA. TCRdb re-called the immunoSEQ multiplex PCR reads with MiXCR, one entry per CDR3 protein. The data hold 250,000 to 350,000 distinct CDR3 sequences, with roughly 94% observed a single time. Sample: CD4+ T cells from PBMCs. The receptors originated from a human donor with multiple sclerosis.

The rearrangement uses TRBV4-3 and TRBJ2-1; D may correspond to TRBD1 or TRBD2 (5 bases each). The CDR3 contains 15 residues. Germline values: CDR1 LGHNA, CDR2 YSLEER. V was cut by 4 bases and J by 4 bases, with 14 bases left in between. The CDR3 region has the DNA TGCGCCAGCAGCCTTGGTCCGGGACCATACAATGAGCAGTTCTTC. Translating gives CASSLGPGPYNEQFF.

The chain has TRBV3-1 and TRBJ1-2; 10 bases agree with TRBD1. This CDR3 has 16 residues. V lost 3 bases, J lost 3 bases, and 7 bases stayed unmatched. Germline CDR1 is LGHDT and CDR2 is YNNKEL (reference sequence). The CDR3 nucleotides are TGTGCCAGCAGCCAGAGGAGGACAGGGGGAGACTATGGCTACACCTTC. Residues: CASSQRRTGGDYGYTF.

The chain employs TRBV6-5 and TRBJ2-7, with D maybe TRBD2 (6 bases). V was cut by 8 bases and J by 5 bases, with 10 bases left in between. This CDR3 region has 11 residues. Germline loops: CDR1 MNHEY, CDR2 SVGAGI. The CDR3 DNA reads as TGTGCCAGCGGGAGGAGGGACGAGCAGTACTTC. Amino acid sequence: CASGRRDEQYF.

The CDR3 sequence: CASSPYGQGYGYTF. The DNA of the CDR3 is TGCGCCAGCAGCCCCTACGGGCAGGGGTATGGCTACACCTTC. This chain joins TRBV5-1 and TRBJ1-2, with TRBD1 as a possible D gene (6 bases). Trimming shortened V by 4 bases and J by 5 bases, and 15 bases separated the two germline ends. This CDR3 is built from 14 residues. Germline CDR1 reads SGHRS; CDR2 reads YFSETQ.

This sequence joins TRBV12-3 or TRBV12-4 and TRBJ1-2, with 9 bases lining up with TRBD1. V shed 3 bases and J 6 bases; nucleotides not matched to a gene: 14. This CDR3 is built from 17 residues. As DNA, the CDR3 is TGTGCCAGCAGTTTGTTGTTGGGACAGGGTTTTTTAAATGGCTACACCTTC. Protein sequence: CASSLLLGQGFLNGYTF.

J is TRBJ2-7 and V is TRBV4-2; TRBD2 matches 10 bases. The V segment lost 3 bases and the J segment 2 bases; nucleotides outside the gene matches: 10. The CDR3 covers 17 residues. Germline-derived CDR1 and CDR2 are LGHNA and YNFKEQ. The CDR3 DNA reads as TGTGCCAGCAGCCAGGCGACTAGCGGGCCAGCAACCTACGAGCAGTACTTC. This translates into CASSQATSGPATYEQYF.